Listed below are T cell receptor beta chains from one sample, sequenced in a study of T cell responses to AZD1222 COVID-19 vaccine. Clones were sequenced by immunoSEQ multiplex PCR, and TCRdb holds only the in-frame ones, with some missing. This table holds 150,000 to 160,000 clones, about nine tenths found once. Specimen: peripheral blood, collected on day 0 of AZD1222 vaccination. The receptors were gathered from an adult in good health. Each CDR3 is given with its conserved first and last residue. D genes are given only for firm matches. A clone size is listed for some rows: how often the clone was seen (once, few, many), or a class if it is expanded.

TRBJ2-1 | TRBV27 | - | TRBD2 | CASRGLARGNEQFF | TGTGCCAGCAGGGGACTAGCGAGGGGCAATGAGCAGTTCTTC
TRBJ1-1 | TRBV11-1 | - | - | CASSRAGDAIEAFF | TGTGCCAGCAGCCGGGCCGGGGACGCTATTGAAGCTTTCTTT
TRBJ2-7 | TRBV7-6 | - | TRBD1 | CASSRTGGNEQYF | TGTGCCAGCAGCCGGACAGGGGGTAACGAGCAGTACTTC
TRBJ2-3 | TRBV5-1 | - | TRBD2 | CASTSLSSGRGTDTQYF | TGCGCCAGCACCTCACTCTCTAGCGGGAGGGGCACAGATACGCAGTATTTT
TRBJ1-6 | TRBV6-6 | - | - | CASSYSGTNNSPLHF | TGTGCCAGCAGTTACTCGGGGACCAATAATTCACCCCTCCACTTT
TRBJ2-5 | TRBV2 | - | - | CASGGYGGQETQYF | TGTGCCAGCGGAGGATATGGAGGCCAAGAGACCCAGTACTTC
TRBJ1-5 | TRBV28 | - | - | CASSLDGRNQPQHF | TGTGCCAGCAGTTTGGACGGCCGAAATCAGCCCCAGCATTTT
TRBJ2-7 | TRBV15 | once | - | CATSRDRGTGTYEQYF | TGTGCCACCAGCAGAGATCGCGGGACGGGAACCTACGAGCAGTACTTC
TRBJ2-7 | TRBV6-5 | - | TRBD1 | CASTTEGGGYEQYF | TGTGCCAGCACCACGGAAGGGGGCGGCTACGAGCAGTACTTC
TRBJ2-1 | TRBV28 | - | - | CASSWSGRSSYNEQFF | TGTGCCAGCAGTTGGTCCGGGCGGAGCTCCTACAATGAGCAGTTCTTC
TRBJ2-1 | TRBV10-2 | - | - | CASKERSFLEQFF | TGCGCCAGCAAGGAGCGATCCTTTCTTGAGCAGTTCTTC
TRBJ2-4 | TRBV25-1 | once | TRBD2 | CASSEYGGGNIQYF | TGTGCCAGCAGTGAATATGGGGGAGGGAACATTCAGTACTTC
TRBJ1-5 | TRBV19 | few | TRBD1 | CASRTTGVWQPQHF | TGTGCCAGTAGGACTACAGGGGTCTGGCAGCCCCAGCATTTT
TRBJ1-1 | TRBV2 | - | - | CASRAAAGHPSAPF | TGTGCCAGCAGAGCGGCGGCGGGACACCCGTCCGCTCCTTTC
TRBJ1-1 | TRBV4-1 | once | - | CASSQDQDIWDPEAFF | TGCGCCAGCAGCCAAGATCAGGACATCTGGGACCCTGAAGCTTTCTTT
TRBJ1-5 | TRBV24-1 | - | - | CATSAGANQPQHF | TGTGCCACCAGTGCCGGGGCCAATCAGCCCCAGCATTTT
TRBJ2-1 | TRBV24-1 | - | - | CATMNAAYNEQFF | TGTGCCACCATGAATGCAGCCTACAATGAGCAGTTCTTC
TRBJ2-2 | TRBV4-1 | - | TRBD1 | CASSLGGWTGELFF | TGCGCCAGCAGCCTAGGGGGCTGGACCGGGGAGCTGTTTTTT
TRBJ2-1 | TRBV7-6 | - | - | CASSPTSDRSYNEQFF | TGTGCCAGCAGCCCCACATCGGACAGATCCTACAATGAGCAGTTCTTC
TRBJ1-4 | TRBV28 | - | - | CASGQYFEKLFF | TGTGCCAGCGGACAGTATTTTGAAAAACTGTTTTTT
TRBJ1-5 | TRBV19 | - | TRBD1 | CASSTEDRFLGQPQHF | TGTGCCAGTAGCACCGAGGACAGGTTCCTGGGTCAGCCCCAGCATTTT
TRBJ2-2 | TRBV25-1 | few | TRBD2 | CASSGGSGIGGTGELFF | TGTGCCAGCAGTGGCGGTAGCGGGATAGGGGGCACCGGGGAGCTGTTTTTT
TRBJ2-2 | TRBV19 | - | - | CASRGTRGGGGELFF | TGTGCCAGTAGGGGTACTAGAGGTGGTGGCGGGGAGCTGTTTTTT
TRBJ1-4 | TRBV13 | - | - | CASSLGFQGPNEKLFF | TGTGCCAGCAGCTTAGGTTTCCAGGGGCCGAATGAAAAACTGTTTTTT
TRBJ2-7 | TRBV18 | - | TRBD1 | CASSPGQGSFYEQYF | TGTGCCAGCTCACCCGGACAGGGTTCGTTCTACGAGCAGTACTTC
TRBJ1-2 | TRBV27 | - | TRBD1 | CASSWTGGYGYTF | TGTGCCAGCAGCTGGACAGGGGGCTATGGCTACACCTTC
TRBJ1-5 | TRBV19 | - | - | CASSFVEITYQPQHF | TGTGCCAGTAGTTTTGTTGAAATAACCTATCAGCCCCAGCATTTT
TRBJ2-1 | TRBV18 | few | - | CASSTAYNEQFF | TGTGCCAGCTCAACAGCGTACAATGAGCAGTTCTTC
TRBJ1-6 | TRBV5-6 | - | TRBD1 | CASSLAGGNYNSPLHF | TGTGCCAGCAGCTTGGCAGGGGGCAACTATAATTCACCCCTCCACTTT
TRBJ2-1 | TRBV5-1 | - | TRBD2 | CASSLEGLAGSHYNEQFF | TGCGCCAGCAGCTTGGAAGGACTAGCGGGTTCCCACTACAATGAGCAGTTCTTC
TRBJ2-3 | TRBV19 | - | - | CASSFIATSTDTQYF | TGTGCCAGTAGTTTTATAGCGACTAGCACAGATACGCAGTATTTT
TRBJ1-6 | TRBV21-1 | - | - | CASSGAYPYNSPLHF | TGTGCCAGCTCCGGGGCGTACCCATATAATTCACCCCTCCACTTT
TRBJ2-7 | TRBV7-9 | - | - | CASSLSGSGYEQYF | TGTGCCAGCAGCTTAAGTGGGAGTGGTTACGAGCAGTACTTC
TRBJ1-1 | TRBV7-7 | once | - | CASSLQFNTEAFF | TGTGCTAGCAGCTTACAGTTTAACACTGAAGCTTTCTTT
TRBJ1-1 | TRBV2 | - | - | CASSEGGPRSTEAFF | TGTGCCAGCAGTGAAGGGGGCCCACGGAGCACTGAAGCTTTCTTT
TRBJ2-7 | TRBV5-1 | - | TRBD2 | CASSLGGLAPSYEQYF | TGCGCCAGCAGCCTCGGGGGACTAGCTCCTTCCTACGAGCAGTACTTC
TRBJ2-2 | TRBV4-1 | few | - | CASRPGTTNTGELFF | TGCGCCAGCAGACCCGGGACAACGAACACCGGGGAGCTGTTTTTT
TRBJ1-4 | TRBV30 | - | - | CAMEPRGAVATNEKLFF | TGTGCCATGGAACCTCGGGGGGCGGTAGCAACTAATGAAAAACTGTTTTTT
TRBJ1-3 | TRBV28 | - | TRBD1 | CASSPSGTGAGNTIYF | TGTGCCAGCAGTCCCTCCGGGACAGGGGCTGGAAACACCATATATTTT
TRBJ2-1 | TRBV24-1 | - | - | CATSRGLAPETYNEQFF | TGTGCCACCAGTCGGGGACTGGCGCCCGAGACCTACAATGAGCAGTTCTTC
TRBJ2-7 | TRBV5-1 | - | TRBD1 | CASSSDRVLYEQYF | TGCGCCAGCAGCTCAGACAGGGTTCTCTACGAGCAGTACTTC
TRBJ1-6 | TRBV18 | - | - | CASSPAGSNSPLHF | TGTGCCAGCTCACCGGCAGGGAGTAATTCACCCCTCCACTTT
TRBJ1-5 | TRBV30 | - | - | CAWSVGGSQPQHF | TGTGCCTGGAGTGTAGGAGGATCTCAGCCCCAGCATTTT
TRBJ1-5 | TRBV27 | - | TRBD1 | CASRRQGAGQPQHF | TGTGCCAGCAGAAGACAGGGGGCAGGTCAGCCCCAGCATTTT
TRBJ2-1 | TRBV27 | once | TRBD1 | CASSPDRVIGNEQFF | TGTGCCAGCAGTCCGGACAGGGTCATCGGAAATGAGCAGTTCTTC
TRBJ1-2 | TRBV6-2/TRBV6-3 | once | - | CASSYSQETYGYTF | TGTGCCAGCAGTTACTCTCAAGAAACCTATGGCTACACCTTC
TRBJ2-2 | TRBV9 | many | - | CASSSEGPTGELFF | TGTGCCAGCAGCTCTGAGGGCCCTACCGGGGAGCTGTTTTTT
TRBJ2-1 | TRBV7-8 | - | - | CASSLLGAISPNEQFF | TGTGCCAGCAGCTTATTAGGGGCAATCAGCCCCAATGAGCAGTTCTTC